Listed below are T cell receptor beta chains from one sample, sequenced in a study of blood T cell repertoires in COVID-19. The repertoire was sequenced with immunoSEQ multiplex PCR; TCRdb's copy has only in-frame clones and lacks some. The repertoire has 100,000 to 150,000 clones, approximately 85% of them found once; the top ten carry roughly 17%. Sequencing was carried out using peripheral blood. The receptors were gathered from a man aged 30 to 45 with COVID-19, enrolled during active disease. Each CDR3 is given with its conserved first and last residue. The D gene is left open where the match is weak. Clone size appears in some rows only: once, few, many, or a class for an expanded clone.

clone_size	v_call	d_call	j_call	cdr3_nt	cdr3_aa
NA	TRBV3-1/TRBV3-2	NA	TRBJ2-7	TGTGCCAGCAGCGCCGGGGAAGAGCAGTACTTC	CASSAGEEQYF
NA	TRBV11-2	TRBD1	TRBJ2-7	TGTGCCAGCAGCCCGGGACAGCCTGGTAAAAACTACGAGCAGTACTTC	CASSPGQPGKNYEQYF
NA	TRBV25-1	TRBD1	TRBJ1-6	TGTGCCAGCAGTGATGGACAGGGCAATTCACCCCTCCACTTT	CASSDGQGNSPLHF
NA	TRBV5-4	TRBD1	TRBJ2-7	TGTGCCAGCAGCCTCCAGGGACAGACCTACGAGCAGTACTTC	CASSLQGQTYEQYF
NA	TRBV10-3	TRBD1	TRBJ1-2	TGTGCCATCAGAAGCGGAGACGTCGGACAGGCCCTCTATGGCTACACCTTC	CAIRSGDVGQALYGYTF
medium-sized	TRBV4-1	NA	TRBJ2-7	TGCGCCAGCAGCCAAGTAACTCGAGCCTACGAGCAGTACTTC	CASSQVTRAYEQYF
NA	TRBV7-6	TRBD1	TRBJ1-1	TGTGCCAGCAGCTTAAGACAGGGGATGAACACTGAAGCTTTCTTT	CASSLRQGMNTEAFF
NA	TRBV5-1	TRBD2	TRBJ2-1	TGCGCCAGCAGCTTGGGGGGCGGGAGCTACAATGAGCAGTTCTTC	CASSLGGGSYNEQFF
few	TRBV2	NA	TRBJ2-3	TGTGCCAGCAGTGGAGGACAAGATACGCAGTATTTT	CASSGGQDTQYF
NA	TRBV30	TRBD1	TRBJ1-1	TGTGCCTGGAGGCCGGGACAGGGGTTCTTAACTGAAGCTTTCTTT	CAWRPGQGFLTEAFF
few	TRBV4-2	TRBD2	TRBJ2-3	TGTGCCAGCAGCCCCCTTTTCGGGCGGGGGGGCGCAGATACGCAGTATTTT	CASSPLFGRGGADTQYF
few	TRBV27	TRBD1	TRBJ1-1	TGTGCCAGCAGTTTATCGACGGCGGTGACAGGGGACACTGAAGCTTTCTTT	CASSLSTAVTGDTEAFF
few	TRBV12-5	NA	TRBJ2-3	TGTGCTAGTGCCGCCCCGACGGGAGATACGCAGTATTTT	CASAAPTGDTQYF
NA	TRBV15	NA	TRBJ1-1	TGTGCCACCAGCAGAGATCGCAGGGGTGGCACTGAAGCTTTCTTT	CATSRDRRGGTEAFF
once	TRBV19	TRBD1	TRBJ2-1	TGTGCCAGTAGCCCGGACAGGAGCTCCTACAATGAGCAGTTCTTC	CASSPDRSSYNEQFF
few	TRBV9	NA	TRBJ2-5	TGTGCCAGCAGCGTAGGTATGGCGGGATCCCCTCTTCAAGAGACCCAGTACTTC	CASSVGMAGSPLQETQYF
once	TRBV5-1	TRBD1	TRBJ1-1	TGCGCCAGCAGCAATCAGGGGGACACTGAAGCTTTCTTT	CASSNQGDTEAFF
NA	TRBV28	NA	TRBJ1-1	TGTGCCAGCATCCCCGGCGGGGGGGTGGACACTGAAGCTTTCTTT	CASIPGGGVDTEAFF
NA	TRBV3-1/TRBV3-2	NA	TRBJ2-7	TGTGCCAGCAGCCCGGAGGGTTACGAGCAGTACTTC	CASSPEGYEQYF
NA	TRBV29-1	TRBD1	TRBJ2-2	TGCAGCGTCGGACAGGGATGGACCGGGGAGCTGTTTTTT	CSVGQGWTGELFF
NA	TRBV9	NA	TRBJ2-1	TGTGCCAGCAGCCCCCAGGTGGCGGGGAACAATGAGCAGTTCTTC	CASSPQVAGNNEQFF
once	TRBV10-2	TRBD1	TRBJ1-4	TGCGCCAGCAGTTCGGGACAGGGGATCTGGGAAAAACTGTTTTTT	CASSSGQGIWEKLFF
few	TRBV9	NA	TRBJ1-1	TGTGCCAGCAGCGTAGGTATGAACACTGAAGCTTTCTTT	CASSVGMNTEAFF
NA	TRBV29-1	NA	TRBJ1-5	TGCAGCATCCGACTGGATAGCAATCAGCCCCAGCATTTT	CSIRLDSNQPQHF
NA	TRBV5-1	TRBD1	TRBJ1-4	TGCGCCAGCAGCACAAGGGGGCGCACTAATGAAAAACTGTTTTTT	CASSTRGRTNEKLFF
NA	TRBV11-2	NA	TRBJ1-6	TGTGCCAGCAGCTTAGAACAGGGCCGAGGATCACCCCTCCACTTT	CASSLEQGRGSPLHF
NA	TRBV30	NA	TRBJ2-7	TGTGCCTGGAGTGGAGGGATCCCCTACGAGCAGTACTTC	CAWSGGIPYEQYF
NA	TRBV4-2	NA	TRBJ1-6	TGTGCCAGCAGCCAAGAGAGCGCGGGAATCGCTTCAGGAAATTCACCCCTCCACTTT	CASSQESAGIASGNSPLHF
NA	TRBV30	TRBD1	TRBJ1-3	TGTGCCTGGGACAGGGATGCTGGAAACACCATATATTTT	CAWDRDAGNTIYF
NA	TRBV5-6	TRBD2	TRBJ2-1	TGTGCCAGCAGCCAGGAAGGAGGACTAGCGGGATGGTACAATGAGCAGTTCTTC	CASSQEGGLAGWYNEQFF
NA	TRBV9	TRBD1	TRBJ1-1	TGTGCCAGCAGCGCCCGGGCCGGGACAGGGGGCGCGTACACTGAAGCTTTCTTT	CASSARAGTGGAYTEAFF
NA	TRBV10-1	NA	TRBJ2-5	TGCGCCAGCAGCCAGACCGGGGACCAAGAGACCCAGTACTTC	CASSQTGDQETQYF
NA	TRBV7-8	TRBD1	TRBJ2-1	TGTGCCAGCAGCTTAGTAATCCCAGGGGGCCCTAGTCTCACCACACACAATGAGCAGTTCTTC	CASSLVIPGGPSLTTHNEQFF
once	TRBV2	TRBD1	TRBJ1-1	TGTGCCAGCAGCTTTCGACAGGGAGGTAGCACTGAAGCTTTCTTT	CASSFRQGGSTEAFF
NA	TRBV28	TRBD1	TRBJ1-1	TGTGCCAGCACCAGGGGGTGGACTGAAGCTTTCTTT	CASTRGWTEAFF
NA	TRBV9	NA	TRBJ2-2	TGTGCCAGCAGCGCCCACAGGCGGAACACCGGGGAGCTGTTTTTT	CASSAHRRNTGELFF
NA	TRBV4-1	TRBD1	TRBJ2-7	TGCGCCAGCAGCCAAGAGGGCAGGGGGCACTACGAGCAGTACTTC	CASSQEGRGHYEQYF
NA	TRBV5-8	NA	TRBJ2-1	TGTGCCAGCAGCTTGGAGACAGCCTACAATGAGCAGTTCTTC	CASSLETAYNEQFF
few	TRBV5-4	NA	TRBJ1-6	TGTGCCAGCCGGGGGGAGTATAATTCACCCCTCCACTTT	CASRGEYNSPLHF
NA	TRBV5-6	NA	TRBJ1-5	TGTGCCAGTAATAGAGGAACGCAGCCCCAGCATTTT	CASNRGTQPQHF
NA	TRBV7-4	TRBD1	TRBJ1-1	TGTGCCAGCAGCTGGTGGCCAATTCAGGGGGCGATGGGCACTGAAGCTTTCTTT	CASSWWPIQGAMGTEAFF
NA	TRBV6-1	NA	TRBJ1-4	TGTGCCAGCAGTGATCGTGGGGGGAATGAAAAACTGTTTTTT	CASSDRGGNEKLFF
NA	TRBV11-3	NA	TRBJ1-1	TGTGCCAGCAGCTTAGATCTGAGGGAGGCTTTCTTT	CASSLDLREAFF
NA	TRBV16	NA	TRBJ2-1	TGTGCCAGCAGTCTCCATGTCTGGGGAAGGGGGGGAAGCTCCTACAATGAGCAGTTCTTC	CASSLHVWGRGGSSYNEQFF